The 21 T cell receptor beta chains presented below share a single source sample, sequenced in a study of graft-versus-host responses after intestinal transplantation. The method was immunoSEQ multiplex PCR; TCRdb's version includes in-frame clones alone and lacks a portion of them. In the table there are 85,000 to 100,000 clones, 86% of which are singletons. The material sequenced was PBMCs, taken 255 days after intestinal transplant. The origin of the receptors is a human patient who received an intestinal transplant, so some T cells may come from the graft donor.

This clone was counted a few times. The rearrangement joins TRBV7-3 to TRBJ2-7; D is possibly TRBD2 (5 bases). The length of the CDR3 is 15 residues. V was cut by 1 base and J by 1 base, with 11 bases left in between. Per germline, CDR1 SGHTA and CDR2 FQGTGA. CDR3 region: CASSLMVGLSYEQYV. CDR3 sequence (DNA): TGTGCCAGCAGCTTAATGGTTGGACTTTCCTACGAGCAGTACGTC.

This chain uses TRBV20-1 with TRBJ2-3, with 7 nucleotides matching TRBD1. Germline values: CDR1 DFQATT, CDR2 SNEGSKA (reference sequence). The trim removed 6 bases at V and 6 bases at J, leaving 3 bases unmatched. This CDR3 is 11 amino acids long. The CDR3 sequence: CSATGFDTQYF. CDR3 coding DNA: TGCAGTGCGACAGGGTTTGATACGCAGTATTTT.

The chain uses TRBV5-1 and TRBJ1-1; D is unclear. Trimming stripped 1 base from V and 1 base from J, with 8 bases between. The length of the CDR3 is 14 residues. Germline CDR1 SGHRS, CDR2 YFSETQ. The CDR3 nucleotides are TGCGCCAGCAGCTTGCAAGGTCAGAACACTGAAGCTTTCTTT. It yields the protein CASSLQGQNTEAFF.

The DNA of the CDR3 is TGTGCCAGCTCACCCCTCGGAACCGCTAGCACAGATACGCAGTATTTT. Translated: CASSPLGTASTDTQYF. The rearrangement uses TRBV18 and TRBJ2-3; D gene uncertain. Trimming removed 3 bases at V and 0 bases at J, with 13 bases between. This CDR3 region has 16 residues. Germline loops: CDR1 KGHSH, CDR2 LQKENI.

The CDR3 spells CASSLGQGAAAEAFF. DNA for the CDR3: TGCGCCAGCAGCTTGGGCCAGGGGGCGGCTGCTGAAGCTTTCTTT. The chain links TRBV5-1 to TRBJ1-1; TRBD1 aligns across 8 bases. This CDR3 has 15 amino acids. The V gene's germline CDR1 is SGHRS and CDR2 YFSETQ. Trimming cost V 0 bases and J 6 bases; bases outside gene matches: 7.

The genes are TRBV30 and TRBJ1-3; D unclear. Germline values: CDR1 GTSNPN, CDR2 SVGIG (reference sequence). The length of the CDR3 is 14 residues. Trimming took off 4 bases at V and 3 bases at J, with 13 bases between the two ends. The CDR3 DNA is TGTGCCTGGATTTTTCCGGTAGGTGGAAACACCATATATTTT. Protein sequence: CAWIFPVGGNTIYF.

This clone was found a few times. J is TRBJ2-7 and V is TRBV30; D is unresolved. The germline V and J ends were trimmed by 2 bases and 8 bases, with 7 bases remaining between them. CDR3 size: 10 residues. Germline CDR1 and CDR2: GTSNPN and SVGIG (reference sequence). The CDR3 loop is CAWSKEQQYF. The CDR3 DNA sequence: TGTGCCTGGAGTAAGGAACAGCAGTACTTC.

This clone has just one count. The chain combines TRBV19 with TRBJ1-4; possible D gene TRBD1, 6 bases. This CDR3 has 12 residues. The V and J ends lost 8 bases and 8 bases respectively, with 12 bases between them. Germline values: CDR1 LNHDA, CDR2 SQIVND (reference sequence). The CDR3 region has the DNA TGTGCCAGTCACGGACAGCCCGAAAAACTGTTTTTT. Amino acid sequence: CASHGQPEKLFF.

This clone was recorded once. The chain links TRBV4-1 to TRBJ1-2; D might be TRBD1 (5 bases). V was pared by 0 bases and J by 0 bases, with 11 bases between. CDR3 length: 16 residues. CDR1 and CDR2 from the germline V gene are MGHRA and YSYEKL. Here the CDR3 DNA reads TGCGCCAGCAGCCAAGATGGAGGACACGCTAACTATGGCTACACCTTC. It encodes CASSQDGGHANYGYTF.

CDR3 region: CASSLMTGSTDTQYF. CDR3 DNA: TGTGCCAGCAGCCTAATGACAGGTAGCACAGATACGCAGTATTTT. The chain couples TRBV7-9 to TRBJ2-3; TRBD1 is a possible D gene (6 bases). Between the trimmed V and J ends, which lost 5 bases and 0 bases, there was a span of 12 bases. The V gene's germline CDR1 is SEHNR and CDR2 FQNEAQ (reference sequence). The CDR3 covers 15 residues.

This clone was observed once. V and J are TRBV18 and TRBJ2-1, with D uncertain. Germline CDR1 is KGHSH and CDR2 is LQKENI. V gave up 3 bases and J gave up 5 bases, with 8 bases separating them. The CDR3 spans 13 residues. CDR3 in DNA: TGTGCCAGCTCACCTCCAGTGGACAATGAGCAGTTCTTC. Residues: CASSPPVDNEQFF.

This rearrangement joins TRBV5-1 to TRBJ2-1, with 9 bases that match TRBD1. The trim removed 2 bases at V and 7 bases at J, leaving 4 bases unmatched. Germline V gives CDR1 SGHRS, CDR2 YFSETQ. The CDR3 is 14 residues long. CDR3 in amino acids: CASSFGTGKNEQFF. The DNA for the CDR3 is TGCGCCAGCAGCTTCGGGACAGGGAAAAATGAGCAGTTCTTC.

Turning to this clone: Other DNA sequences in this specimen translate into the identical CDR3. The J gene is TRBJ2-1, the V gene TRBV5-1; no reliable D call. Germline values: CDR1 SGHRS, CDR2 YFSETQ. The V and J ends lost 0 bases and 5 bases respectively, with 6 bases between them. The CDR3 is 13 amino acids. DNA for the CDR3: TGCGCCAGCAGCTTGGGTAGGGACAATGAGCAGTTCTTC. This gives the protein CASSLGRDNEQFF.

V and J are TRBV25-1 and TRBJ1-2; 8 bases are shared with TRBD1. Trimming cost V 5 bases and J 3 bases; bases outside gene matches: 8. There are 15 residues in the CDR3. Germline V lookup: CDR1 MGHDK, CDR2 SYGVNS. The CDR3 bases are TGTGCCAGCAGTAGCTCCAGGGGGCGCGACTATGGCTACACCTTC. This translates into CASSSSRGRDYGYTF.

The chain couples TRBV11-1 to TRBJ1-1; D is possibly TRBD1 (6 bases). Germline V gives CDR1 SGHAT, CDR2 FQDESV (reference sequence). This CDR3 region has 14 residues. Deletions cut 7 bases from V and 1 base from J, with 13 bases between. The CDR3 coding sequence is TGTGCCAGCACCCCTCGGGGGGCGAACACTGAAGCTTTCTTT. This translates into CASTPRGANTEAFF.

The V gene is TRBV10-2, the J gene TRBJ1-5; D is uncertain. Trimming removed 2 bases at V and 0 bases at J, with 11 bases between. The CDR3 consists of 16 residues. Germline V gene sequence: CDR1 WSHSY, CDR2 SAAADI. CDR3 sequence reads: CASSEDSLYSNQPQHF. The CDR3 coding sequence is TGCGCCAGCAGTGAGGACTCTCTATATAGCAATCAGCCCCAGCATTTT.

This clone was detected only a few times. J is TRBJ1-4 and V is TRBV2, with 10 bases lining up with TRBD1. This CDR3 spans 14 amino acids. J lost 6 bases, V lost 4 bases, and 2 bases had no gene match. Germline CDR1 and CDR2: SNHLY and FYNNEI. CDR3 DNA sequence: TGTGCCAGCAGTGGGGGACAGGGGCATGAAAAACTGTTTTTT. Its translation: CASSGGQGHEKLFF.

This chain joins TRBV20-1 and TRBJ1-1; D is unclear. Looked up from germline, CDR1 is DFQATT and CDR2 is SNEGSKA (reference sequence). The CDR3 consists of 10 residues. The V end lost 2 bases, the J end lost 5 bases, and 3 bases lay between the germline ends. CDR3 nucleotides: TGCAGTGCTAGAAGGACTGAAGCTTTCTTT. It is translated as CSARRTEAFF.

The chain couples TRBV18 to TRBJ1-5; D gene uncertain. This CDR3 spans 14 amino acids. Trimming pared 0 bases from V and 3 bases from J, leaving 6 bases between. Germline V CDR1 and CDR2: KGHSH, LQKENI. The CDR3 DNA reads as TGTGCCAGCTCACCACCAGGGTACAATCAGCCCCAGCATTTT. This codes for CASSPPGYNQPQHF.

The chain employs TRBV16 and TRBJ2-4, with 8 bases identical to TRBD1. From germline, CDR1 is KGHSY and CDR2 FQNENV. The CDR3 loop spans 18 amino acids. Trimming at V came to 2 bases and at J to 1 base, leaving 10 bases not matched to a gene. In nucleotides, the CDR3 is TGTGCCAGCAGCCAACAGGTTAGGACAGGGCGTGCCAAAAACATTCAGTACTTC. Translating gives CASSQQVRTGRAKNIQYF.

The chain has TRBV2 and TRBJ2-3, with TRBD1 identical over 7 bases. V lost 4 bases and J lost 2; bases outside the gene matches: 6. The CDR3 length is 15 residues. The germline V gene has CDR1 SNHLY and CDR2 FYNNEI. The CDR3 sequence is CASSGDSQNTDTQYF. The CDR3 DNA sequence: TGTGCCAGCAGTGGGGACAGCCAAAACACAGATACGCAGTATTTT.